This T cell receptor (beta chain) was profiled in a study of blood T cell repertoires in COVID-19. The repertoire was sequenced with immunoSEQ multiplex PCR; TCRdb's copy has only in-frame clones and lacks some. Counted here are some 340,000 clones, more than 85% occurring once; the ten biggest clones make up about 4%. The V gene lost 4 bases and the J gene lost 0 bases, with 3 bases spanning the gap. The CDR3 is 12 amino acids. Germline V gives CDR1 LNHDA, CDR2 SQIVND (reference sequence). The sample holds one count of this clone. The V call is TRBV19, the J call TRBJ1-1, with no clear D. Sample: PBMCs or T cells enriched from blood (not recorded which). This receptor was identified in a woman in her twenties or thirties who had been exposed to COVID-19. The CDR3 sequence is CASSRVNTEAFF. CDR3 nucleotide sequence: TGTGCCAGTAGTAGAGTGAACACTGAAGCTTTCTTT.